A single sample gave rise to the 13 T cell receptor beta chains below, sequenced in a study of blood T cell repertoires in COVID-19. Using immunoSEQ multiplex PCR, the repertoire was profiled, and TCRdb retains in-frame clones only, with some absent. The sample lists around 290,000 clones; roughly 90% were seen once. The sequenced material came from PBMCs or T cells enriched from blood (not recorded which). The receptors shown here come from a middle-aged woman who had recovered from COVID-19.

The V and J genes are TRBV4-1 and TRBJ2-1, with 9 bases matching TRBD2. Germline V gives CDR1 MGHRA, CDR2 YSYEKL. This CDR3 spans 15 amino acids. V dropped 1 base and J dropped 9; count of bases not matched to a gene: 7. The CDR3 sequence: CASSQGVSGSTEQFF. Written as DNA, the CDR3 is TGCGCCAGCAGCCAAGGGGTTAGCGGGAGCACTGAGCAGTTCTTC.

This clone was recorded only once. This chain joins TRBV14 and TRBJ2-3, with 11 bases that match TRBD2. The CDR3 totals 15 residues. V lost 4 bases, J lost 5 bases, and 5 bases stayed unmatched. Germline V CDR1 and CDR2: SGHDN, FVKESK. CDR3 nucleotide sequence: TGTGCCAGCAGCCGCGCCGGGACTAGCGGAGATACGCAGTATTTT. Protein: CASSRAGTSGDTQYF.

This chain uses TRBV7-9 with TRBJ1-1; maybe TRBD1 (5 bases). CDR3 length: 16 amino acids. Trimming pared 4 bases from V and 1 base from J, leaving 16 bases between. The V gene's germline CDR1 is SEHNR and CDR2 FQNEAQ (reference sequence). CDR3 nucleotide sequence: TGTGCCAGCAGCTCCCAGCCGTTGGGGCCGAACACTGAAGCTTTCTTT. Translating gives CASSSQPLGPNTEAFF.

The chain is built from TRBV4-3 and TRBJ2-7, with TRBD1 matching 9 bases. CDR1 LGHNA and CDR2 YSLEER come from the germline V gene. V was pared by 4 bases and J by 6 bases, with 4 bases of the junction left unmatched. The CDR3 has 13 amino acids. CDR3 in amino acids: CASSRQTGGEQYF. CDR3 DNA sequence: TGCGCCAGCAGCCGCCAGACAGGGGGCGAGCAGTACTTC.

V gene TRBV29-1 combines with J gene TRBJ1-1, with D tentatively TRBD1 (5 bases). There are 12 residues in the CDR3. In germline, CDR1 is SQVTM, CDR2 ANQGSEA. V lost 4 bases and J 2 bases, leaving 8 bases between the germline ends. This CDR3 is CSVVRTNTEAFF. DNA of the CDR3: TGCAGCGTTGTCAGGACAAACACTGAAGCTTTCTTT.

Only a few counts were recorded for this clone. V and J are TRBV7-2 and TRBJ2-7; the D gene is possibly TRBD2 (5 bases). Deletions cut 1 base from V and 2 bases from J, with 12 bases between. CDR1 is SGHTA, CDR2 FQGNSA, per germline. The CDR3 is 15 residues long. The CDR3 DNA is TGTGCCAGCAGCTTAGACAGCCTCGGGACCTACGAGCAGTACTTC. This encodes CASSLDSLGTYEQYF.

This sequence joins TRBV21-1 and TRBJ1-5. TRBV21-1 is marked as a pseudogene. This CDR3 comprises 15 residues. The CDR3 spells CASSKHGGGNQPQHF. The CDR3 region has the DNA TGTGCCAGCAGCAAACATGGGGGAGGTAATCAGCCCCAGCATTTT.

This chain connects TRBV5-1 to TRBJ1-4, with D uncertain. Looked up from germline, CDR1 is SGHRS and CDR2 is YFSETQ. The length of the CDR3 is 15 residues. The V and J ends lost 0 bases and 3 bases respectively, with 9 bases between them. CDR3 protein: CASSLGAGSNEKLFF. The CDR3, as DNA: TGCGCCAGCAGCTTGGGTGCGGGCTCTAATGAAAAACTGTTTTTT.

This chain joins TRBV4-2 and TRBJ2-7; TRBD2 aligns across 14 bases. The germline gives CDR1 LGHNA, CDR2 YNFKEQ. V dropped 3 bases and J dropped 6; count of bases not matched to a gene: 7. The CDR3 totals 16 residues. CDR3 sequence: CASSHRTSGGPGEQYF. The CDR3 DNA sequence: TGTGCCAGCAGCCACCGGACTAGCGGGGGGCCGGGCGAGCAGTACTTC.

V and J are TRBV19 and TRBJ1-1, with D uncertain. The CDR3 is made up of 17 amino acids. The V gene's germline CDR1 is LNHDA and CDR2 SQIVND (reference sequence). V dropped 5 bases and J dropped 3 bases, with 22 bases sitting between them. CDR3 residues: CASSAWTGRRGDTEAFF. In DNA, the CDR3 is TGTGCCAGTAGTGCTTGGACCGGGCGCCGCGGGGACACTGAAGCTTTCTTT.

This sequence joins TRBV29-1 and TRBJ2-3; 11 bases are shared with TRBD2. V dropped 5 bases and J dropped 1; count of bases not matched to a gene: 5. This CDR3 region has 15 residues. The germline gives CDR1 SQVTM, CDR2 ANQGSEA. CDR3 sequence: CSVLPSGGRTDTQYF. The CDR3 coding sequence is TGCAGCGTTTTACCTAGCGGGGGGCGCACAGATACGCAGTATTTT.

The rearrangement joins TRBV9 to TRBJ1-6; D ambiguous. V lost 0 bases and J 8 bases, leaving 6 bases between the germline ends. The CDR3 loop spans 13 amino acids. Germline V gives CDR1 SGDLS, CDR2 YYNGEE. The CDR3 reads CASSVDQDSPLHF. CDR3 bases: TGTGCCAGCAGCGTAGATCAGGATTCACCCCTCCACTTT.

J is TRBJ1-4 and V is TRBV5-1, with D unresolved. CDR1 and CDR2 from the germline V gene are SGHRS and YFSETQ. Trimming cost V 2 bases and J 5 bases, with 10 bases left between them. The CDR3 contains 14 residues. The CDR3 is CASSFAGGNEKLFF. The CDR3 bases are TGCGCCAGCAGCTTCGCTGGAGGAAATGAAAAACTGTTTTTT.